These 14 T cell receptor beta chains were sequenced from one sample in a study of neoadjuvant nivolumab and ipilimumab in lung cancer. The protocol was immunoSEQ multiplex PCR, while the TCRdb copy is restricted to in-frame clones and leaves out a portion. This sample has some 6,500 clones; more than 70% occur once, and the top ten carry approximately 4.3%. This material consisted of tumor tissue, taken after neoadjuvant nivolumab, alone or with ipilimumab, at or shortly before surgery. The source of these receptors is an adult with non-small cell lung cancer.

This clone was found a few times. The chain links TRBV5-1 to TRBJ2-1; maybe TRBD2 (5 bases). Germline values: CDR1 SGHRS, CDR2 YFSETQ. This CDR3 is built from 15 residues. Trimming shortened V by 0 bases and J by 3 bases, and 10 bases separated the two germline ends. The CDR3 DNA sequence: TGCGCCAGCAGCTTGGACCGGGGTTTCTACAATGAGCAGTTCTTC. It encodes CASSLDRGFYNEQFF.

This clone was seen once. The J gene is TRBJ2-5, the V gene TRBV28; 8 nucleotides align to TRBD1. With 7 bases clipped from V and 3 bases from J, the junction kept 10 bases outside the gene matches. The CDR3 is 15 amino acids. From germline, CDR1 is MDHEN and CDR2 SYDVKM. The CDR3 nucleotides are TGTGCCAGCAAACCCTTATTGGACAGGGAAGAGACCCAGTACTTC. The encoded protein is CASKPLLDREETQYF.

The chain has TRBV11-1 and TRBJ2-7, with D possibly TRBD1 on 6 matching bases. Trimming cost V 3 bases and J 3 bases, with 9 bases left between them. The germline gives CDR1 SGHAT, CDR2 FQDESV (reference sequence). CDR3 length: 13 amino acids. The CDR3 sequence is CASSLAGVYEQYF. DNA of the CDR3: TGTGCCAGCAGCTTGGCAGGGGTCTACGAGCAGTACTTC.

The gene calls are TRBV5-6 and TRBJ1-5, with D hard to call. This CDR3 region has 12 residues. V was shortened by 2 bases and J by 0 bases, with 0 bases between the two germline ends. The germline CDR1 and CDR2 sequences are SGHDT and YYEEEE. CDR3 bases: TGTGCCAGCAGCTTTAGCAATCAGCCCCAGCATTTT. This sequence encodes CASSFSNQPQHF.

The genes are TRBV5-5 and TRBJ2-3; the D call may be TRBD1 or TRBD2 (5 bases each). Germline V lookup: CDR1 SGHKS, CDR2 YYEKEE (reference sequence). The CDR3 covers 15 residues. Trimming removed 1 base from V and 3 bases from J, with 12 bases in between. The CDR3 loop reads CASSLYRTSTDTQYF. The CDR3 DNA reads TGTGCCAGCAGCTTGTACAGGACTTCAACAGATACGCAGTATTTT.

The rearrangement links TRBV11-2 to TRBJ2-2, with 7 bases matching TRBD2. In germline, CDR1 is SGHAT, CDR2 FQNNGV. J lost 7 bases, V lost 4 bases, and 6 bases had no gene match. The CDR3 totals 14 residues. The CDR3 loop is CASSYWTRDGELFF. The CDR3 region has the DNA TGTGCCAGCAGCTATTGGACTAGGGACGGGGAGCTGTTTTTT.

This chain links TRBV7-2 with TRBJ2-7, with D unclear. Trimming stripped 0 bases from V and 0 bases from J, with 6 bases between. Germline CDR1 SGHTA, CDR2 FQGNSA. CDR3 size: 14 residues. In nucleotides, the CDR3 is TGTGCCAGCAGCTTAGCGGGAAGCTCCTACGAGCAGTACTTC. It encodes CASSLAGSSYEQYF.

This clone is labeled medium-sized. Other DNA sequences in the sample encode the same CDR3. The chain has TRBV6-6 and TRBJ2-7; perhaps TRBD1 as D (7 bases). The CDR3 contains 16 residues. CDR1 is MNHNY, CDR2 SVGAGI, per germline (reference sequence). The V end was cut by 2 bases, the J end by 0 bases, with 14 bases between. The CDR3 DNA sequence: TGTGCCAGCAGTTACAGCTCAGGGGGGAGCTCCTACGAGCAGTACTTC. Its translation is CASSYSSGGSSYEQYF.

The chain recombines TRBV5-6 with TRBJ1-2; 8 bases are a match to TRBD1. Germline V gives CDR1 SGHDT, CDR2 YYEEEE. J was trimmed by 5 bases and V by 4 bases; bases with no gene match: 10. CDR3 length: 15 amino acids. CDR3 sequence (DNA): TGTGCCAGCAGCCGCACAGGGGGGAAGGAGTATGGCTACACCTTC. This translates into CASSRTGGKEYGYTF.

The rearrangement uses TRBV5-1 and TRBJ2-4; D unclear. The V end was cut by 0 bases, the J end by 5 bases, with 3 bases between. CDR1 and CDR2 from the germline V gene are SGHRS and YFSETQ. This CDR3 contains 12 residues. The CDR3 DNA reads TGCGCCAGCAGCTTGGGGCAAAACATTCAGTACTTC. This gives the protein CASSLGQNIQYF. The full variable domain, its missing parts supplied by reference TRBV5-1 and TRBJ2-4, is KAGVTQTPRYLIKTRGQQVTLSCSPISGHRSVSWYQQTPGQGLQFLFEYFSETQRNKGNFPGRFSGRQFSNSRSEMNVSTLELGDSALYLCASSLGQNIQYFGAGTRLSVL.

This clone was recorded a few times. The chain has TRBV10-2 and TRBJ1-5; D perhaps matches TRBD1 (6 bases). Trimming took 4 bases from V and 5 from J, leaving 15 bases between them. The germline V gene encodes CDR1 WSHSY and CDR2 SAAADI. CDR3 length equals 15 residues. The CDR3 reads CASSATGQWDQPQHF. The CDR3, as DNA: TGCGCCAGCAGTGCTACTGGACAGTGGGATCAGCCCCAGCATTTT.

The J gene is TRBJ1-1, the V gene TRBV5-1, with D perhaps TRBD1 (5 bases). Deletions cut 0 bases from V and 0 bases from J, with 6 bases between. This CDR3 spans 14 amino acids. The germline CDR1 and CDR2 sequences are SGHRS and YFSETQ. The CDR3 protein is CASSLVGLNTEAFF. DNA for the CDR3: TGCGCCAGCAGCTTGGTGGGGCTGAACACTGAAGCTTTCTTT.

This sequence joins TRBV6-4 and TRBJ1-1; 8 nucleotides agree with TRBD1. Germline values: CDR1 MRHNA, CDR2 SNTAGT. Trimming took 7 bases from V and 1 from J; bases not matched to a gene: 17. This CDR3 is built from 18 residues. CDR3 residues: CASKIKFRDRLENTEAFF. The DNA for the CDR3 is TGTGCCAGCAAGATTAAATTCCGGGACAGGCTAGAGAACACTGAAGCTTTCTTT.

This clone was observed a few times. This sequence joins TRBV10-2 and TRBJ2-7; D uncertain. The CDR3 is 13 residues long. Looked up from germline, CDR1 is WSHSY and CDR2 is SAAADI. V lost 7 bases, J lost 3 bases, and 13 bases lay in between. The CDR3 nucleotides read TGCGCCAGCACCCCTTCGACTGGCTACGAGCAGTACTTC. This encodes CASTPSTGYEQYF.